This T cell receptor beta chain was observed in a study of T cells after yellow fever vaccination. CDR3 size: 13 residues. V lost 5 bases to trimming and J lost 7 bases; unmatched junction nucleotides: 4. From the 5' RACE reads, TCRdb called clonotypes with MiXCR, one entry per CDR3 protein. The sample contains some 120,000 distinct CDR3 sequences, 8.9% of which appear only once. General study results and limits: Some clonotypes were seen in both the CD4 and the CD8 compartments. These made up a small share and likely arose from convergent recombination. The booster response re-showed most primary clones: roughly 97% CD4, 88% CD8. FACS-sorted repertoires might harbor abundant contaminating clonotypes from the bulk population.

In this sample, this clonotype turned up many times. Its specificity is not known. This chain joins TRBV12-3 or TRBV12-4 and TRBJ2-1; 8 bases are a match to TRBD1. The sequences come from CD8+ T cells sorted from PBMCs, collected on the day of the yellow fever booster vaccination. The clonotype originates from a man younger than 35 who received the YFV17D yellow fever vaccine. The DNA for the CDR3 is TGTGCCAGCAGTCTACGACAGGGGAATGAGCAGTTCTTC. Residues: CASSLRQGNEQFF.